The 11 T cell receptor beta chains below were found in one sample sequenced in a study of monozygotic twins with inflammatory bowel disease. TCRdb reprocessed the 5' RACE reads, with one entry per CDR3 protein and no DNA. The table for this sample gives roughly 320,000 distinct CDR3 sequences. Sequencing was carried out using blood. These receptors were collected from a human donor with ulcerative colitis or Crohn's disease, or a healthy co-twin of an affected twin (not recorded which).

The J gene is TRBJ2-1, the V gene TRBV18; the TCRdb D gene call, TRBD2, has no DNA to confirm it. The CDR3 covers 15 residues. Germline CDR1 and CDR2: KGHSH and LQKENI. The CDR3 is CASSPGLAGNNEQFF.

V is TRBV20-1 and J is TRBJ2-3; the D gene TCRdb calls, TRBD2, cannot be checked with no DNA. The CDR3 is made up of 15 amino acids. Germline assignment: CDR1 DFQATT and CDR2 SNEGSKA (reference sequence). The CDR3 loop is CSGVGGGSFTDTQYF.

This chain joins TRBV7-2 and TRBJ1-4. The CDR3 has 16 residues. CDR1 SGHTA and CDR2 FQGNSA come from the germline V gene. CDR3 region: CASSFGVGGTNEKLFF.

The CDR3 sequence is CASTLTGVWADEQYF. The V gene is TRBV5-5, the J gene TRBJ2-7; TCRdb's D call, TRBD1, is unchecked because there is no DNA. Germline loops: CDR1 SGHKS, CDR2 YYEKEE (reference sequence). The CDR3 contains 15 residues.

The chain uses TRBV11-2 and TRBJ1-3; TCRdb proposes TRBD1, but this gene call is untestable without DNA. This CDR3 is built from 18 residues. In germline, CDR1 is SGHAT, CDR2 FQNNGV. CDR3 loop: CASSSTGTPLTSGNTIYF.

The chain is built from TRBV4-3 and TRBJ2-1; TCRdb names TRBD2, which stays unverified in the absence of DNA. The germline gives CDR1 LGHNA, CDR2 YSLEER. The CDR3 spans 14 residues. CDR3: CASSQAGVDNEQFF.

The chain employs TRBV27 and TRBJ2-4. CDR1 and CDR2 from the germline V gene are MNHEY and SMNVEV (reference sequence). The CDR3 contains 15 residues. This chain's CDR3 is CASSLFGVAKNIQYF.

The chain is built from TRBV20-1 and TRBJ2-7; lacking DNA, the TRBD1 call made by TCRdb goes unchecked. Germline V gene lookup returns CDR1 DFQATT and CDR2 SNEGSKA (reference sequence). This CDR3 comprises 14 residues. The chain's CDR3 is CSARVFALSGEQYF.

The chain links TRBV2 to TRBJ2-7; the D gene TCRdb calls, TRBD1, cannot be checked with no DNA. CDR3 length equals 15 residues. CDR1 and CDR2 (germline): SNHLY, FYNNEI. The CDR3: CASSITGTSIGEQYF.

The chain links TRBV29-1 to TRBJ2-3; TCRdb reports TRBD2, a call that lacks DNA to check it against. CDR1 is SQVTM, CDR2 ANQGSEA, per germline. The CDR3 contains 14 residues. Here the CDR3 reads CSVDLTSGTDTQYF.

J is TRBJ1-3 and V is TRBV12-3 or TRBV12-4. The CDR3 loop spans 16 amino acids. This CDR3 is CASTKGRVLSGNTIYF.